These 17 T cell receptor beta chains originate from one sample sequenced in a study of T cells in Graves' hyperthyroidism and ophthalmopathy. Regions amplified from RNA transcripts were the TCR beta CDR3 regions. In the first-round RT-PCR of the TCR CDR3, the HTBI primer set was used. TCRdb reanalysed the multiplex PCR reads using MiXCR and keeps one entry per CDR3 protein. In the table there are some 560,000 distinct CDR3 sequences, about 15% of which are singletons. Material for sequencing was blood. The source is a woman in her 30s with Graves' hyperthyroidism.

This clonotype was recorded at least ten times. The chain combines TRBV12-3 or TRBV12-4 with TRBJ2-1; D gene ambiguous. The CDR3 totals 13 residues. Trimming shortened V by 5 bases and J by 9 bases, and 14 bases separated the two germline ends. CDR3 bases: TGTGCCAGCAGTGTACTGAGTAAGGCTGAGCAGTTCTTC. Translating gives CASSVLSKAEQFF.

CDR3 protein: CASSSRTGWTEAFF. The CDR3, as DNA: TGTGCCAGCAGCTCTAGGACAGGGTGGACTGAAGCTTTCTTT. V gene TRBV7-3 combines with J gene TRBJ1-1; 8 nucleotides agree with TRBD1. The J segment lost 5 bases and the V segment lost 4 bases, leaving 6 bases of the junction unmatched. The CDR3 is 14 amino acids. The germline gives CDR1 SGHTA, CDR2 FQGTGA.

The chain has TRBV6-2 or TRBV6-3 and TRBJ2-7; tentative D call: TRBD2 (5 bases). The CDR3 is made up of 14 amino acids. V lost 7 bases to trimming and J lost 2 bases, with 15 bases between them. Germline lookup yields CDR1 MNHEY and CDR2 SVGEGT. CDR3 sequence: CASKSGSQTYEQYF. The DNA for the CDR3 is TGTGCCAGCAAGTCGGGGTCCCAGACCTACGAGCAGTACTTC.

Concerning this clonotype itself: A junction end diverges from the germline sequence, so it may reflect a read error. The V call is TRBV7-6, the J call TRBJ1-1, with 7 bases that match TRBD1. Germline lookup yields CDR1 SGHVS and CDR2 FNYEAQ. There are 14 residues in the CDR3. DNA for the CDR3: TGTGCCAGCAGCTTAGGTGAGGACAGGACTGGAGCTTTCTTT. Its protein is CASSLGEDRTGAFF.

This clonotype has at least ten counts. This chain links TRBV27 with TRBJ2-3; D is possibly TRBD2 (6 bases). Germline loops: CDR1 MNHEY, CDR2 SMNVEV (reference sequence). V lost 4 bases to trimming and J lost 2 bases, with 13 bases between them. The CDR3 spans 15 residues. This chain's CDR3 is CASSSSLASTDTQYF. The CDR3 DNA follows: TGTGCCAGCAGTTCATCCCTAGCGTCCACAGATACGCAGTATTTT.

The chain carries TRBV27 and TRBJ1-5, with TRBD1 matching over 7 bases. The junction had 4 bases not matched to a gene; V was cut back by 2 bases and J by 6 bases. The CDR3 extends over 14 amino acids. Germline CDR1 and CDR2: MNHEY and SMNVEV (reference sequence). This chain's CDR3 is CASSLRQGVQPQHF. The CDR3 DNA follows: TGTGCCAGCAGTTTACGGCAGGGGGTTCAGCCCCAGCATTTT.

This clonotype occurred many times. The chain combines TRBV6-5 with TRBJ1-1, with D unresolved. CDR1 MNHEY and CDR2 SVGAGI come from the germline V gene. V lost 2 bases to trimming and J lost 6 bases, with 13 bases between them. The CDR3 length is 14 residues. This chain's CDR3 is CASSYRVGWPEAFF. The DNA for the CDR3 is TGTGCCAGCAGTTACCGCGTCGGGTGGCCTGAAGCTTTCTTT.

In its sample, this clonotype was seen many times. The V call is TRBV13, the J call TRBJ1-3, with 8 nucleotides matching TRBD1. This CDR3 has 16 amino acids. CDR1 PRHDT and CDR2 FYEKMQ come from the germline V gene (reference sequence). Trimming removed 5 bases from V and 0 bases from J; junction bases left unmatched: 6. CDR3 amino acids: CASSRRTGNSGNTIYF. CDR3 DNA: TGTGCCAGCAGCCGCCGGACAGGGAACTCTGGAAACACCATATATTTT.

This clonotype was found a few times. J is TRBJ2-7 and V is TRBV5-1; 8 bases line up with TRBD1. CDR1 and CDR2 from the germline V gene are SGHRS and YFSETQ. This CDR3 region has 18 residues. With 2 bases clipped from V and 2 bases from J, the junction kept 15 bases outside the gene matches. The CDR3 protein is CASSLGDAGGGVAYEQYF. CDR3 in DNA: TGCGCCAGCAGCTTAGGTGATGCAGGGGGCGGGGTGGCCTACGAGCAGTACTTC.

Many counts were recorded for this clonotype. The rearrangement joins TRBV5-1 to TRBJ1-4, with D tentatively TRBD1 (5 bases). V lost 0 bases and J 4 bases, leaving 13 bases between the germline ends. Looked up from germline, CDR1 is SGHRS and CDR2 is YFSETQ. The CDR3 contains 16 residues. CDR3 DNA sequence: TGCGCCAGCAGCTTGGGACAGACTCAGCATAATGAAAAACTGTTTTTT. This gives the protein CASSLGQTQHNEKLFF.

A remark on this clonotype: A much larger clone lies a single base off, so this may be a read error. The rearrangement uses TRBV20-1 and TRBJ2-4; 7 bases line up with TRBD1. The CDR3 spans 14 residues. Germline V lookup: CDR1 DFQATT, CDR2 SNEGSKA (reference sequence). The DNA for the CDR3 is TGCAGTGCTGGAGAAGACAGGGTCCGAAACATTCAGTACTTC. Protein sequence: CSAGEDRVRNIQYF.

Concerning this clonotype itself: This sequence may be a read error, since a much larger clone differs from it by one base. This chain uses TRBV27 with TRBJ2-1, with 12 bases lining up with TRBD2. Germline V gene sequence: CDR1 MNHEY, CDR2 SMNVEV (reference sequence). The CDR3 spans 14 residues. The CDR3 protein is CASSVGLAGNEEFF. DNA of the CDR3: TGTGCCAGCAGCGTCGGACTAGCGGGAAATGAGGAGTTCTTC.

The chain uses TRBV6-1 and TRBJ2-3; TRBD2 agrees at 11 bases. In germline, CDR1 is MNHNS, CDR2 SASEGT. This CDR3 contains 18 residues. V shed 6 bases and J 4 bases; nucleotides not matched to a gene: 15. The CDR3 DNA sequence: TGTGCCAGCAGGCAATGGGCTAGCGGGGGGAGGAAGGCAGATACGCAGTATTTT. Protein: CASRQWASGGRKADTQYF.

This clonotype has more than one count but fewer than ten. CDR3 sequence: CASSQTLGGTSYEQYF. Here the CDR3 DNA reads TGCGCCAGCAGCCAAACTCTGGGGGGGACTAGCTACGAGCAGTACTTC. J is TRBJ2-7 and V is TRBV4-1, with 8 positions matching TRBD2. This CDR3 has 16 amino acids. V shed 2 bases and J 3 bases; nucleotides not matched to a gene: 9. CDR1 and CDR2 from the germline V gene are MGHRA and YSYEKL.

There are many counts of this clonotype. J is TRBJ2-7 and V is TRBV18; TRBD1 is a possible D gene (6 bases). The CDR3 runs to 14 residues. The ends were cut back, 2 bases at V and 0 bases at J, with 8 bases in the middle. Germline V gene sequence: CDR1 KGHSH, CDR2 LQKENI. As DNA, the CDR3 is TGTGCCAGCTCACCAACAGGGAGCTCCTACGAGCAGTACTTC. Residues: CASSPTGSSYEQYF.

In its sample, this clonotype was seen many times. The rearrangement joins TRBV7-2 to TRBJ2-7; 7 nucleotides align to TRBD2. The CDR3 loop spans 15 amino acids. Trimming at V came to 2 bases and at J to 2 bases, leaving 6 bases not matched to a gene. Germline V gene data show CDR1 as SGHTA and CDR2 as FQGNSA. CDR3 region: CASSLLADLPYEQYF. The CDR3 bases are TGTGCCAGCAGCTTACTAGCGGACCTACCCTACGAGCAGTACTTC.

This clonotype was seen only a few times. CDR3 sequence (DNA): TGTGCCAGCAGAGCAGGGGGCCGGGGCTACACCTTC. Amino acid sequence: CASRAGGRGYTF. The rearrangement joins TRBV12-3 or TRBV12-4 to TRBJ1-2; 8 bases are a match to TRBD1. V was clipped by 6 bases and J by 8 bases; unmatched bases: 5. CDR3 length: 12 amino acids.